This entry lists 25 T cell receptor beta chains sequenced from one sample in a study of T cells in Graves' hyperthyroidism and ophthalmopathy. The CDR3 regions of TCR beta were amplified from RNA transcripts. The TCR CDR3 was amplified in a first-round RT-PCR using the HTBI primer set. TCRdb re-called the multiplex PCR reads with MiXCR, one entry per CDR3 protein. The sample shows about 520,000 distinct CDR3 sequences, around a quarter of them seen only once. The material sequenced was blood. The receptors derive from a young woman with Graves' ophthalmopathy.

Ten or more counts support this clonotype. The rearrangement joins TRBV5-1 to TRBJ1-1, with TRBD1 matching over 7 bases. V dropped 4 bases and J dropped 6; count of bases not matched to a gene: 15. The CDR3 has 16 residues. Germline V gives CDR1 SGHRS, CDR2 YFSETQ. CDR3 DNA: TGCGCCAGCAGCGACAGGGTAGGAAGCCCTAACGCTGAAGCTTTCTTT. As protein: CASSDRVGSPNAEAFF. Full variable domain (rest looked up from reference TRBV5-1 and TRBJ1-1): KAGVTQTPRYLIKTRGQQVTLSCSPISGHRSVSWYQQTPGQGLQFLFEYFSETQRNKGNFPGRFSGRQFSNSRSEMNVSTLELGDSALYLCASSDRVGSPNAEAFFGQGTRLTVV.

The V and J genes are TRBV19 and TRBJ2-7; maybe TRBD2 (5 bases). Germline V gene sequence: CDR1 LNHDA, CDR2 SQIVND (reference sequence). The length of the CDR3 is 13 residues. Trimming took 7 bases from V and 3 from J, leaving 13 bases between them. The CDR3 protein is CASTRSGGYEQYF. CDR3 coding DNA: TGTGCCAGTACCCGGAGTGGAGGCTACGAGCAGTACTTC. The variable domain in full, with the rest retrieved from reference TRBV19 and TRBJ2-7, is DGGITQSPKYLFRKEGQNVTLSCEQNLNHDAMYWYRQDPGQGLRLIYYSQIVNDFQKGDIAEGYSVSREKKESFPLTVTSAQKNPTAFYLCASTRSGGYEQYFGPGTRLTVT.

V is TRBV13 and J is TRBJ2-7; the match to TRBD2 covers 7 bases. V was pared by 1 base and J by 0 bases, with 3 bases of the junction left unmatched. The CDR3 runs 15 residues. Germline values: CDR1 PRHDT, CDR2 FYEKMQ (reference sequence). The CDR3 bases are TGTGCCAGCAGCTTAGCCGGGGGGACCTCCTACGAGCAGTACTTC. Amino acids: CASSLAGGTSYEQYF.

The chain employs TRBV19 and TRBJ2-7; TRBD2 matches 13 bases. The germline V gene encodes CDR1 LNHDA and CDR2 SQIVND (reference sequence). The CDR3 consists of 16 residues. V trimming: 4 bases; J trimming: 4 bases; junction bases outside the gene matches: 7. The CDR3 sequence is CASSTWGLAGRYEQYF. The CDR3 coding sequence is TGTGCCAGTAGTACGTGGGGACTAGCGGGAAGGTACGAGCAGTACTTC. The full variable domain, in which reference TRBV19 and TRBJ2-7 provide the parts outside the CDR3, is DGGITQSPKYLFRKEGQNVTLSCEQNLNHDAMYWYRQDPGQGLRLIYYSQIVNDFQKGDIAEGYSVSREKKESFPLTVTSAQKNPTAFYLCASSTWGLAGRYEQYFGPGTRLTVT.

This clonotype was counted between two and nine times. The chain combines TRBV25-1 with TRBJ1-1; tentatively, D is TRBD1 (6 bases). Trimming stripped 0 bases from V and 1 base from J, with 15 bases between. The CDR3 sequence is 17 residues long. CDR1 and CDR2 from the germline V gene are MGHDK and SYGVNS. In DNA, the CDR3 is TGTGCCAGCAGTGAATACGCGGGGGGCGTATCGAACACTGAAGCTTTCTTT. Translating gives CASSEYAGGVSNTEAFF.

This clonotype has ten or more counts. The rearrangement uses TRBV28 and TRBJ1-5; weak D call: TRBD1 (5 bases). This CDR3 has 15 residues. Looked up from germline, CDR1 is MDHEN and CDR2 is SYDVKM. V gave up 6 bases and J gave up 4 bases, with 16 bases separating them. The CDR3 protein is CASSGLLGANQPQHF. In nucleotides, the CDR3 is TGTGCCAGCAGCGGCCTGCTCGGGGCTAATCAGCCCCAGCATTTT.

This clonotype turned up a few times. The chain has TRBV4-3 and TRBJ2-5; 14 bases agree with TRBD2. J was trimmed by 5 bases and V by 0 bases; bases with no gene match: 8. The germline V gene encodes CDR1 LGHNA and CDR2 YSLEER. CDR3 length: 18 amino acids. CDR3 sequence reads: CASSQEPRLAGGFETQYF. For the CDR3, the DNA is TGCGCCAGCAGCCAAGAACCCAGACTAGCGGGGGGGTTTGAGACCCAGTACTTC.

This clonotype was counted at least ten times. This sequence joins TRBV20-1 and TRBJ1-2; D possibly corresponds to TRBD1 (5 bases). The CDR3 runs to 14 residues. V shed 2 bases and J shed 5 bases, with 15 bases lying between them. Germline CDR1 DFQATT, CDR2 SNEGSKA (reference sequence). The DNA of the CDR3 is TGCAGTGCTAGAATTAGGGACTTGGGGTATGGCTACACCTTC. Residues: CSARIRDLGYGYTF.

This clonotype was seen just once. V and J are TRBV30 and TRBJ2-7, with D possibly being TRBD1 (6 bases). Germline-derived CDR1 and CDR2 are GTSNPN and SVGIG (reference sequence). The CDR3 has 11 residues. V was cut by 5 bases and J by 5 bases, with 10 bases left in between. The CDR3 reads CAWEQGNEQYF. Written as DNA, the CDR3 is TGTGCCTGGGAACAGGGAAACGAGCAGTACTTC.

This clonotype appeared many times. This chain uses TRBV20-1 with TRBJ1-1; D ambiguous. Germline CDR1 is DFQATT and CDR2 is SNEGSKA (reference sequence). The CDR3 runs to 12 residues. V shed 5 bases and J shed 0 bases, with 7 bases lying between them. DNA for the CDR3: TGCAGTGCTGGTAAGATGAACACTGAAGCTTTCTTT. The encoded protein is CSAGKMNTEAFF.

This clonotype occurred a few times. Here the CDR3 DNA reads TGTGCCAGCAGTTCTGGGCTTTATAATGGCTACACCTTC. Its translation: CASSSGLYNGYTF. The chain combines TRBV12-3 or TRBV12-4 with TRBJ1-2; unclear D gene. The ends were cut back, 4 bases at V and 6 bases at J, with 12 bases in the middle. The CDR3 is 13 residues long.

This clonotype was counted a few times. This rearrangement joins TRBV6-1 to TRBJ2-7, with D tentatively TRBD1 (6 bases). V lost 8 bases, J lost 5 bases, and 13 bases lay in between. This CDR3 spans 12 amino acids. Germline loops: CDR1 MNHNS, CDR2 SASEGT. CDR3 nucleotides: TGTGCCAGCGGGGGTGGGGGCAACGAGCAGTACTTC. It is translated as CASGGGGNEQYF.

This clonotype was recorded many times. This chain links TRBV7-8 with TRBJ1-6, with 7 bases matching TRBD1. The V gene end was trimmed by 5 bases and the J gene end by 7 bases; junction bases not matched to a gene: 11. Germline V CDR1 and CDR2: SGHVS, FQNEAQ. The CDR3 covers 16 residues. In DNA form, the CDR3 reads TGTGCCAGCAGCCAACTTCGACAGGGCGGGAATTCACCCCTCCACTTT. This gives the protein CASSQLRQGGNSPLHF.

This chain links TRBV5-6 with TRBJ1-1; D may be TRBD1 (5 bases). V lost 0 bases to trimming and J lost 6 bases, with 9 bases between them. CDR1 and CDR2 from the germline V gene are SGHDT and YYEEEE. The CDR3 is made up of 13 amino acids. The CDR3 bases are TGTGCCAGCAGCTTGGCCTCGACAGCTGAAGCTTTCTTT. This gives the protein CASSLASTAEAFF. The full variable domain, rest sourced from reference TRBV5-6 and TRBJ1-1, is DAGVTQSPTHLIKTRGQQVTLRCSPKSGHDTVSWYQQALGQGPQFIFQYYEEEERQRGNFPDRFSGHQFPNYSSELNVNALLLGDSALYLCASSLASTAEAFFGQGTRLTVV.

The chain uses TRBV10-3 and TRBJ2-5; D gene unclear. V was cut by 4 bases and J by 1 base, with 7 bases left in between. The CDR3 has 13 residues. Germline CDR1 ENHRY, CDR2 SYGVKD. CDR3 DNA: TGTGCCATCAGTGTGGCTAGCCAAGAGACCCAGTACTTC. It yields the protein CAISVASQETQYF.

This clonotype was seen at least ten times. V and J are TRBV6-1 and TRBJ1-2, with 12 bases fitting TRBD1. CDR1 MNHNS and CDR2 SASEGT come from the germline V gene. V shed 2 bases and J 9 bases; nucleotides not matched to a gene: 4. The CDR3 runs 14 residues. Written as DNA, the CDR3 is TGTGCCAGCAGTGAATTGGGACAGGGGGCACGCTACACCTTC. This codes for CASSELGQGARYTF.

This clonotype was recorded a few times. A much larger clone differs by one base, so this may be a read error. This chain connects TRBV30 to TRBJ2-2, with TRBD1 identical over 7 bases. In germline, CDR1 is GTSNPN, CDR2 SVGIG (reference sequence). The CDR3 sequence is 13 residues long. The V and J ends lost 7 bases and 2 bases, in that order; junction bases with no gene match: 4. In nucleotides, the CDR3 is TGTGCCTTGGGACAGAGAAACACCGGGGAGCTGTTTTTT. As protein: CALGQRNTGELFF.

The chain uses TRBV6-2 or TRBV6-3 and TRBJ2-5; the D gene is possibly TRBD1 (6 bases). In germline, CDR1 is MNHEY, CDR2 SVGEGT. V lost 4 bases, J lost 1 base, and 16 bases lay in between. CDR3 length: 16 amino acids. This CDR3 reads CASSWPAGVVQETQYF. The CDR3 DNA reads as TGTGCCAGCAGTTGGCCCGCAGGGGTGGTCCAAGAGACCCAGTACTTC.

The chain recombines TRBV28 with TRBJ2-7; 7 bases align to TRBD2. CDR3 length equals 16 residues. Germline CDR1 is MDHEN and CDR2 is SYDVKM. V was clipped by 1 base and J by 1 base; unmatched bases: 7. CDR3 sequence (DNA): TGTGCCAGCAGTTTATACTCCAGCGGGACTTCCTACGAGCAGTACTTC. It yields the protein CASSLYSSGTSYEQYF.

This clonotype appeared many times. This chain joins TRBV7-2 and TRBJ2-7, with 15 bases identical to TRBD2. Germline loops: CDR1 SGHTA, CDR2 FQGNSA. The CDR3 is made up of 17 amino acids. V shed 3 bases and J 4 bases; nucleotides not matched to a gene: 7. CDR3 bases: TGTGCCAGCAGCTTCGCCCTGGGACTAGCGGGGGGTTACGAGCAGTACTTC. This encodes CASSFALGLAGGYEQYF.

This clonotype appeared a single time. The chain joins TRBV28 to TRBJ2-5; D may be TRBD1 or TRBD2 (5 bases each). Trimming left V 7 bases short and J 1 base short, with 13 bases between. Germline V gene sequence: CDR1 MDHEN, CDR2 SYDVKM. The CDR3 totals 14 residues. This chain's CDR3 is CASTPWDGQETQYF. In DNA, the CDR3 is TGTGCCAGCACCCCATGGGACGGCCAAGAGACCCAGTACTTC.

This clonotype was recorded many times. V and J are TRBV6-2 or TRBV6-3 and TRBJ1-1; weak D call: TRBD1 (5 bases). V lost 6 bases, J lost 4 bases, and 15 bases lay in between. This CDR3 spans 14 amino acids. Germline CDR1 reads MNHEY; CDR2 reads SVGEGT. CDR3: CASSYIGGSTEAFF. CDR3 DNA sequence: TGTGCCAGCAGCTATATTGGGGGGAGCACTGAAGCTTTCTTT.

The chain has TRBV30 and TRBJ1-2; the match to TRBD1 covers 9 bases. The CDR3 loop spans 16 amino acids. The V gene's germline CDR1 is GTSNPN and CDR2 SVGIG (reference sequence). V was clipped by 2 bases and J by 3 bases; unmatched bases: 10. The CDR3, as DNA: TGTGCCTGGAGTAGACTCCCAGGGGACAGGGACTATGGCTACACCTTC. It yields the protein CAWSRLPGDRDYGYTF.

This clonotype was found a few times. A much bigger clone sits one base away, suggesting this may be a read error. J is TRBJ1-1 and V is TRBV11-2; 7 bases map to TRBD1. The germline V gene encodes CDR1 SGHAT and CDR2 FQNNGV. CDR3 size: 14 residues. CDR3 nucleotide sequence: TGTGCCAGCAGCTCTATCTACAGGGGTTCTGAAGCTTGCTTT. Its protein is CASSSIYRGSEACF.

This clonotype showed up many times. The rearrangement joins TRBV4-1 to TRBJ1-2; a weak D match, TRBD1 (6 bases). The CDR3 length is 15 residues. Germline V gene sequence: CDR1 MGHRA, CDR2 YSYEKL. The V and J ends lost 1 base and 0 bases respectively, with 9 bases between them. CDR3 residues: CASSQAQGTNYGYTF. The CDR3 region has the DNA TGCGCCAGCAGCCAAGCCCAGGGGACTAACTATGGCTACACCTTC.